Below, 27 T cell receptor beta chains from the same sample are listed, as sequenced in a study of a mutant IDH1 vaccine in newly diagnosed glioma. These receptors' antigens are unknown. The time point denotes: week 23, last vaccination. The study gave 300 ug of mutant IDH1 20-mer peptide per vaccine dose, with topical imiquimod. The assay was immunoSEQ multiplex PCR, and TCRdb's table has in-frame clones only and misses some. The sample contains approximately 66,000 clones, over 75% of which appear only once. The sample here was PBMCs, taken from a glioma patient whose treatment included an IDH1 peptide vaccine. These receptors originate from a man between 18 and 35 years old with glioma.

The chain employs TRBV13 and TRBJ2-6, with D possibly TRBD2 on 6 matching bases. In germline, CDR1 is PRHDT, CDR2 FYEKMQ (reference sequence). The CDR3 has 19 amino acids. The V gene lost 4 bases and the J gene lost 1 base, with 20 bases spanning the gap. The CDR3 protein is CASSSPFTGAGSGANVLTF. DNA for the CDR3: TGTGCCAGCAGCTCCCCCTTCACCGGCGCGGGGTCTGGGGCCAACGTCCTGACTTTC. Variable domain in full (rest from reference TRBV13 and TRBJ2-6): AAGVIQSPRHLIKEKRETATLKCYPIPRHDTVYWYQQGPGQDPQFLISFYEKMQSDKGSIPDRFSAQQFSDYHSELNMSSLELGDSALYFCASSSPFTGAGSGANVLTFGAGSRLTVL.

The V and J genes are TRBV19 and TRBJ1-1, with TRBD1 matching over 8 bases. Germline trimming cut 5 bases from V and 5 bases from J; bases unmatched to any gene: 10. The CDR3 length is 15 residues. Germline V gene lookup returns CDR1 LNHDA and CDR2 SQIVND (reference sequence). The CDR3 region has the DNA TGTGCCAGTAGTTCCCGGGACAGGTTGAGGACTGAAGCTTTCTTT. Translating it yields CASSSRDRLRTEAFF.

The chain joins TRBV19 to TRBJ1-2; 7 nucleotides match TRBD1. V trimming: 4 bases; J trimming: 4 bases; junction bases outside the gene matches: 6. Germline V CDR1 and CDR2: LNHDA, SQIVND (reference sequence). The CDR3 sequence is 14 residues long. CDR3 amino acids: CASSKGAPVYGYTF. CDR3 coding DNA: TGTGCCAGTAGTAAGGGGGCCCCGGTCTATGGCTACACCTTC.

The V and J genes are TRBV9 and TRBJ2-7; 7 nucleotides agree with TRBD2. The CDR3 has 15 amino acids. With V trimmed by 4 bases and J by 6 bases, 13 bases remained unmatched. Germline CDR1 is SGDLS and CDR2 is YYNGEE. The CDR3 DNA sequence: TGTGCCAGCAGCTCTGGGGAGGGGTCAGCGGCCGAGCAGTACTTC. Encoded protein: CASSSGEGSAAEQYF.

The CDR3 loop is CASSYFTAPGELFF. In nucleotides, the CDR3 is TGTGCCAGCAGTTACTTTACAGCGCCGGGGGAACTGTTTTTT. This chain connects TRBV6-5 to TRBJ1-4; tentative D call: TRBD1 (5 bases). The CDR3 is 14 amino acids. Per germline, CDR1 MNHEY and CDR2 SVGAGI. V shed 1 base and J shed 12 bases, with 15 bases lying between them.

This chain links TRBV7-9 with TRBJ1-6, with 9 bases aligning to TRBD1. With V trimmed by 4 bases and J by 9 bases, 4 bases remained unmatched. The CDR3 consists of 14 residues. Germline CDR1 and CDR2: SEHNR and FQNEAQ (reference sequence). This CDR3 reads CASSYRDRVSPLHF. CDR3 bases: TGTGCCAGCAGCTATCGGGACAGGGTTTCACCCCTCCACTTT.

CDR3 protein: CASSYVSGGEETQYF. In nucleotides, the CDR3 is TGTGCCAGCAGCTATGTTAGCGGGGGGGAAGAGACCCAGTACTTC. The chain combines TRBV7-8 with TRBJ2-5, with 11 bases matching TRBD2. V lost 4 bases, J lost 3 bases, and 4 bases stayed unmatched. Per germline, CDR1 SGHVS and CDR2 FQNEAQ. The CDR3 is 15 amino acids.

A single count supports this clone. The genes are TRBV27 and TRBJ2-2, with D hard to call. Germline V gives CDR1 MNHEY, CDR2 SMNVEV (reference sequence). The CDR3 sequence is 14 residues long. Trimming removed 8 bases from V and 0 bases from J, with 10 bases in between. CDR3 protein: CASRFRTNTGELFF. In DNA form, the CDR3 reads TGTGCCAGCCGATTTAGGACGAACACCGGGGAGCTGTTTTTT.

In this sample, this clone turned up once. The rearrangement joins TRBV14 to TRBJ2-1; 9 nucleotides agree with TRBD1. V lost 3 bases and J lost 9; bases outside the gene matches: 9. Germline V gene lookup returns CDR1 SGHDN and CDR2 FVKESK. The CDR3 is 15 residues long. The CDR3 loop reads CASSQVQGATGEQFF. CDR3 nucleotides: TGTGCCAGCAGCCAGGTACAGGGGGCAACCGGTGAGCAGTTCTTC.

The chain carries TRBV2 and TRBJ1-1; D is undetermined. The CDR3 is made up of 16 amino acids. Germline V gene data show CDR1 as SNHLY and CDR2 as FYNNEI. The germline V and J ends were trimmed by 7 bases and 0 bases, with 18 bases remaining between them. The CDR3 region has the DNA TGTGCCAGCAAGTGGAATAGACCCTCCATGAACACTGAAGCTTTCTTT. This codes for CASKWNRPSMNTEAFF.

The rearrangement uses TRBV5-1 and TRBJ2-5, with TRBD2 matching 11 bases. Germline CDR1 is SGHRS and CDR2 is YFSETQ. The CDR3 has 14 residues. V lost 4 bases and J lost 2; bases outside the gene matches: 1. The CDR3 loop is CASSRLAGQETQYF. The DNA of the CDR3 is TGCGCCAGCAGCCGACTAGCGGGGCAAGAGACCCAGTACTTC.

J is TRBJ2-7 and V is TRBV2; TRBD2 is a possible D gene (6 bases). CDR1 SNHLY and CDR2 FYNNEI come from the germline V gene. The CDR3 runs to 14 residues. Between the trimmed V and J ends, which lost 4 bases and 0 bases, there was a span of 10 bases. This chain's CDR3 is CASSGTGSSYEQYF. The CDR3 DNA follows: TGTGCCAGCAGTGGTACCGGGAGCTCCTACGAGCAGTACTTC.

This chain uses TRBV30 with TRBJ2-3; tentative D call: TRBD2 (6 bases). Trimming cost V 0 bases and J 4 bases, with 14 bases left between them. The CDR3 has 15 amino acids. Germline V gives CDR1 GTSNPN, CDR2 SVGIG (reference sequence). The CDR3 region has the DNA TGTGCCTGGAGTGTCCTAGCGACATTATCAGATACGCAGTATTTT. Encoded protein: CAWSVLATLSDTQYF.

This sequence joins TRBV7-9 and TRBJ2-5, with D possibly being TRBD2 (5 bases). The CDR3 is made up of 12 amino acids. Germline V gives CDR1 SEHNR, CDR2 FQNEAQ (reference sequence). The V gene lost 8 bases and the J gene lost 5 bases, with 12 bases spanning the gap. CDR3 sequence reads: CASSGSEETQYF. For the CDR3, the DNA is TGTGCCAGCTCGGGGTCTGAGGAGACCCAGTACTTC.

The rearrangement links TRBV11-2 to TRBJ1-1; D perhaps matches TRBD1 (5 bases). CDR1 is SGHAT, CDR2 FQNNGV, per germline. Trimming cost V 0 bases and J 8 bases, with 16 bases left between them. The CDR3 extends over 15 amino acids. In DNA, the CDR3 is TGTGCCAGCAGCTTAGATCTCGGGGCAGGACCCGAAGCTTTCTTT. Translated, it gives CASSLDLGAGPEAFF.

V gene TRBV4-3 combines with J gene TRBJ1-1, with no clear D. Trimming removed 4 bases from V and 0 bases from J, with 9 bases in between. CDR1 is LGHNA and CDR2 is YSLEER in the germline V gene. CDR3 length equals 14 residues. CDR3 nucleotide sequence: TGCGCCAGCAGCCCCGGCCTAGTGAACACTGAAGCTTTCTTT. It codes for CASSPGLVNTEAFF.

The chain carries TRBV10-3 and TRBJ2-1; D could derive from TRBD1 or TRBD2 (5 bases each). This CDR3 comprises 11 residues. Germline lookup yields CDR1 ENHRY and CDR2 SYGVKD. The V end was cut by 6 bases, the J end by 7 bases, with 7 bases between. CDR3 region: CAISWGNEQFF. The CDR3, as DNA: TGTGCCATCAGCTGGGGGAATGAGCAGTTCTTC.

The chain is built from TRBV5-6 and TRBJ2-7; 11 bases fit TRBD2. The CDR3 runs 16 residues. CDR1 is SGHDT and CDR2 is YYEEEE in the germline V gene. With V trimmed by 1 base and J by 0 bases, 3 bases remained unmatched. The CDR3 DNA reads TGTGCCAGCAGCTTGAGGACTAGCGGGCTCTCCTACGAGCAGTACTTC. Encoded protein: CASSLRTSGLSYEQYF.

The CDR3 loop reads CSVASRRAKNIQYF. The CDR3 DNA follows: TGCAGCGTTGCGAGCAGGCGAGCCAAAAACATTCAGTACTTC. The chain joins TRBV29-1 to TRBJ2-4, with D unresolved. Trimming left V 4 bases short and J 0 bases short, with 10 bases between. Germline V gives CDR1 SQVTM, CDR2 ANQGSEA. This CDR3 is 14 amino acids long.

This sequence joins TRBV30 and TRBJ2-3, with TRBD2 as a possible D gene (6 bases). Trimming took 5 bases from V and 2 from J, leaving 11 bases between them. Germline CDR1 reads GTSNPN; CDR2 reads SVGIG (reference sequence). This CDR3 comprises 13 residues. CDR3 residues: CAWARRDTDTQYF. Written as DNA, the CDR3 is TGTGCCTGGGCGAGGAGGGACACAGATACGCAGTATTTT.

The chain uses TRBV7-2 and TRBJ2-2; D is perhaps TRBD2 (7 bases). V lost 6 bases, J lost 2 bases, and 13 bases lay in between. The length of the CDR3 is 15 residues. Germline CDR1 and CDR2: SGHTA and FQGNSA. In DNA form, the CDR3 reads TGTGCCAGCAGACGGGGGGCCCTTAACACCGGGGAGCTGTTTTTT. It specifies CASRRGALNTGELFF.

This clone turned up a few times. V and J are TRBV19 and TRBJ1-4, with D unresolved. Per the germline V gene, CDR1 is LNHDA and CDR2 is SQIVND (reference sequence). V shed 3 bases and J shed 7 bases, with 18 bases lying between them. This CDR3 contains 16 residues. This CDR3 is CASSMGEGRFSEKLFF. In DNA, the CDR3 is TGTGCCAGTAGTATGGGCGAAGGCAGGTTCAGTGAAAAACTGTTTTTT. Full variable domain (missing parts from reference TRBV19 and TRBJ1-4): DGGITQSPKYLFRKEGQNVTLSCEQNLNHDAMYWYRQDPGQGLRLIYYSQIVNDFQKGDIAEGYSVSREKKESFPLTVTSAQKNPTAFYLCASSMGEGRFSEKLFFGSGTQLSVL.

The CDR3 region has the DNA TGTGCCATCAGTACAAGCCTTAGGGGTCAGCCCCAGCATTTT. Protein sequence: CAISTSLRGQPQHF. This chain links TRBV10-3 with TRBJ1-5; tentative D call: TRBD1 (5 bases). Germline loops: CDR1 ENHRY, CDR2 SYGVKD. V was pared by 5 bases and J by 6 bases, with 14 bases between. The CDR3 runs to 14 residues.

The count of this clone is one. V and J are TRBV10-3 and TRBJ1-5; D gene uncertain. The CDR3 runs 15 residues. V lost 3 bases, J lost 2 bases, and 11 bases lay in between. CDR1 is ENHRY and CDR2 is SYGVKD in the germline V gene. The CDR3 nucleotides are TGTGCCATCAGTGACTACTCGGGCCGCAATCAGCCCCAGCATTTT. It translates to CAISDYSGRNQPQHF.

The rearrangement links TRBV6-6 to TRBJ2-1; D may be TRBD1 (6 bases). V lost 6 bases to trimming and J lost 2 bases, with 14 bases between them. CDR3 size: 15 residues. The germline gives CDR1 MNHNY, CDR2 SVGAGI (reference sequence). CDR3 region: CASRVTGTPYNEQFF. CDR3 coding DNA: TGTGCCAGCAGAGTAACCGGGACACCCTACAATGAGCAGTTCTTC.

This clone has a handful of counts. This CDR3 is CASSLRQGGGLGAQETQYF. The CDR3, as DNA: TGTGCCAGCAGTTTGCGACAGGGTGGGGGATTGGGGGCCCAAGAGACCCAGTACTTC. This chain joins TRBV27 and TRBJ2-5, with 7 positions matching TRBD1. The trim removed 3 bases at V and 1 base at J, leaving 17 bases unmatched. The CDR3 length is 19 residues. The germline gives CDR1 MNHEY, CDR2 SMNVEV (reference sequence).

The chain carries TRBV11-3 and TRBJ2-1, with 7 bases matching TRBD2. The ends lost 1 base at V and 9 bases at J; junction bases unmatched: 3. The CDR3 consists of 13 residues. The V gene's germline CDR1 is SGHNT and CDR2 YENEEA. The CDR3, as DNA: TGTGCCAGCAGCTTAGGACTAGCCGGTGAGCAGTTCTTC. It yields the protein CASSLGLAGEQFF.